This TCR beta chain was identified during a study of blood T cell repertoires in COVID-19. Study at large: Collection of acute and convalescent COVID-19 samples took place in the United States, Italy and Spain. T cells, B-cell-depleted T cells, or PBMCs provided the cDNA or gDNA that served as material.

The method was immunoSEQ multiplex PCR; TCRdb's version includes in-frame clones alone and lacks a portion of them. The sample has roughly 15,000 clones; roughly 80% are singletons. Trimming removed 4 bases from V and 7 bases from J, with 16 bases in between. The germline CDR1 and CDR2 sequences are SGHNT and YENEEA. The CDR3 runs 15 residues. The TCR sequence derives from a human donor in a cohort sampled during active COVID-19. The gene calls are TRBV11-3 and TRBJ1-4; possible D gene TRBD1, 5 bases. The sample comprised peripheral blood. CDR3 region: CASSSRQPSGEKLFF. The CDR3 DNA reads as TGTGCCAGCAGCTCTAGACAGCCTTCCGGTGAAAAACTGTTTTTT.